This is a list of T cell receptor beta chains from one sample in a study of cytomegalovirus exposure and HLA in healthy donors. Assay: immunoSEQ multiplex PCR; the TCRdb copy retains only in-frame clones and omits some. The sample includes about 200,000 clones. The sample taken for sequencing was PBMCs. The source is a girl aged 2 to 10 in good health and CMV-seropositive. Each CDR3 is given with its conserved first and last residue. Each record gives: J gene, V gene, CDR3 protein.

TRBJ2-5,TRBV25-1,CASSPGELAAYQETQYF
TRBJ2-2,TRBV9,CASSLGTSGTYTGELFF
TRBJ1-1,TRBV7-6,CASSLDRYTEAFF
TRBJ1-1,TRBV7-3,CASSPGLRTEAFF
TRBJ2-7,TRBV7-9,CASSLPGRGPSVQYF
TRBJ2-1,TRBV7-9,CASSLGGVPLNEQFF
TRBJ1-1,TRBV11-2,CASSLTAGTGPPLTEAFF
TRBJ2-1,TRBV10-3,CAISAELGQGQSLNQEQFF
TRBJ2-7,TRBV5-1,CASRRTGAYEQYF
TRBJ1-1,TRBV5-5,CASSLEGARTEAFF
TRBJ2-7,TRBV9,CASSVAGEQYF
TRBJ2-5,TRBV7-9,CASSLEVTSGARETQYF
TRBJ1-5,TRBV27,CASSFSTGSQPQHF
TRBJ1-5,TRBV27,CASSLGRERPQHF
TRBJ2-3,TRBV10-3,CAISERDADTQYF
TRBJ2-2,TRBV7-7,CASSGPSGANTGELFF
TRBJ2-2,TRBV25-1,CASSDRQLNGELFF
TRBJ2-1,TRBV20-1,CSAVRTDEQFF
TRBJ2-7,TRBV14,CASSLAGLAGDEQYF
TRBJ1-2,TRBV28,CASSPPGTGANYGYTF
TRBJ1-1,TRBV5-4,CASSSGLGARAFF
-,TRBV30,CAGTSFNEQYF
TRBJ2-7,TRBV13,CASSPRDRYEQYF
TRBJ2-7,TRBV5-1,CASSLLFSAVYEQYF
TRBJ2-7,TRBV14,CASSRDRGANEQYF
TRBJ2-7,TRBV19,CASSTSSALIYEQYF
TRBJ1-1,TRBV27,CASSLGVHTEAFF
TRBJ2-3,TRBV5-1,CASSLVGQSKRGDTQYF
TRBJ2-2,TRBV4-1,CASSQEGSGSGELFF
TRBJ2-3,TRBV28,CASDHRGGTDTQYF
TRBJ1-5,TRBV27,CASSLFGHLNQPQHF
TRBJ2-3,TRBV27,CASSLGQLSTDTQYF
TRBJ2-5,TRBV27,CASSWVGAEVAQYF
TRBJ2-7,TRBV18,CASSPDRGSYEQYF
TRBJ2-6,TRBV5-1,CASSFGLAGIGANVLTF
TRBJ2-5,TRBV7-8,CAISSRTSGRAEETQYF
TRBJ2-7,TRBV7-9,CASSPLQGIGPYEQYF
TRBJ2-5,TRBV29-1,CSDFPGGGQYF
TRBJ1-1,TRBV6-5,CASSYFYDRNTEAFF
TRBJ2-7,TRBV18,CASSPTTGGHEQYF
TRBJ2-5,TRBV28,CASSLPLQGQETQYF